This T cell receptor beta chain stems from a study of vaccination and CD4 T cells after COVID-19. About the study: Overlapping spike peptides of SARS-CoV-2, HCoV-NL63, HCoV-OC43 and HCoV-229E stimulated the cells.

Treatment denoted: approximately 10-day PBMC culture with coronavirus spike peptide pools or control peptides (ViraFEST assay). The Oncomine TCR Beta short-read assay sequenced DNA from cultured CD4+ T cells. TCRdb reprocessed the PCR reads with MiXCR, giving one entry per CDR3 protein. The sample yields approximately 15,000 distinct CDR3 sequences, around 53% seen once. The CDR3 has 18 amino acids. Trimming took 2 bases from V and 0 from J; bases not matched to a gene: 9. Germline assignment: CDR1 MNHEY and CDR2 SVGAGI. Comment on this clonotype: Its target is unknown.

The TCR originated in a human donor who had recovered from COVID-19. This chain connects TRBV6-5 to TRBJ2-4, with 8 bases lining up with TRBD2. Input material: CD4+ T cells from blood, cultured in vitro. The CDR3 reads CASSYPESGGLAKNIQYF. CDR3 DNA: TGTGCCAGCAGTTACCCGGAGAGCGGGGGACTAGCCAAAAACATTCAGTACTTC.